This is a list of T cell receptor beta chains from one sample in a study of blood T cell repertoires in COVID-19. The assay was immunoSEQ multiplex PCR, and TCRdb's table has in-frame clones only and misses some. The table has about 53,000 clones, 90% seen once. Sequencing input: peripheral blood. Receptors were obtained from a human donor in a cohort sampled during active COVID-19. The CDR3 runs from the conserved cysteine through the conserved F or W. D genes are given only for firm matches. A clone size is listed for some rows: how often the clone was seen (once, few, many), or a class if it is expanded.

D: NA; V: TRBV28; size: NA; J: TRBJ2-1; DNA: TGTGCCAGCAGCCCCGATAGGCAGGCCAATGAGCAGTTCTTC; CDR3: CASSPDRQANEQFF
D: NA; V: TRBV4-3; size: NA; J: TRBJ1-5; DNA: TGCGCCAGCAGCCAAGAAATTCGGTTTCAGCCCCAGCATTTT; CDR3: CASSQEIRFQPQHF
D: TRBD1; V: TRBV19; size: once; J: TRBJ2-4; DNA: TGTGCCAGTAGTTCCAGTTCTACAGGGGGTTTCCTTCTAGCCAAAAACATTCAGTACTTC; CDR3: CASSSSSTGGFLLAKNIQYF
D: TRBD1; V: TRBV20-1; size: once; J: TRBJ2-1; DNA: TGCAGTGCTCCTCAGGGGGATGAGCAGTTCTTC; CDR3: CSAPQGDEQFF
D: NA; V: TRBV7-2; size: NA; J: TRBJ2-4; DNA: TGTGCCAGCAGCTTTGGGGGCGGCATTCAGTACTTC; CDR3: CASSFGGGIQYF
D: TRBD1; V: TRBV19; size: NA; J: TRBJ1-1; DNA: TGTGCCAGTAGCAACAGGGGGCTTTCTGGAGCTTTCTTT; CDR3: CASSNRGLSGAFF
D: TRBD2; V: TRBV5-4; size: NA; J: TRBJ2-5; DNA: TGTGCCAGCAGCTTGGCCGGAAGCGGGGGGGACCAAGAGACCCAGTACTTC; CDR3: CASSLAGSGGDQETQYF
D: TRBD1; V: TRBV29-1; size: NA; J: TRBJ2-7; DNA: TGCAGCGTGAAGGGACAGGGGAGACACGAGCAGTACTTC; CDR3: CSVKGQGRHEQYF
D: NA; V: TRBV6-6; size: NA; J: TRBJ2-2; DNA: TGTGCCAGCAGTTACTCTGAAGCTTACACCGGGGAGCTGTTTTTT; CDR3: CASSYSEAYTGELFF
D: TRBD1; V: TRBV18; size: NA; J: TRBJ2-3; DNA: TGTGCCAGCTCACCCACAGGGGACGCCGCAGATACGCAGTATTTT; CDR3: CASSPTGDAADTQYF
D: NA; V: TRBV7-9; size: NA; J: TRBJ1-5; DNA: TGTGCCAGCAGCTTGGGACAAACGGCCCAGCATTTT; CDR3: CASSLGQTAQHF
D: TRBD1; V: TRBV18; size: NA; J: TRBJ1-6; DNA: TGTGCTAGCTCCCCTATTGAGGGGGCTAGGTCACCCCTCCACTTT; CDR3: CASSPIEGARSPLHF
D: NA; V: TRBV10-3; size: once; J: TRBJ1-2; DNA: TGTGCCATCAGTGAGTCGCTTGGTGACTTTGAGGGCAATGGCTACACCTTC; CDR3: CAISESLGDFEGNGYTF
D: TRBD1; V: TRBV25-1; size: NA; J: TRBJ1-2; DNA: TGTGCCAGCAGTCAAGGGGGCGACGGCTATGGCTACACCTTC; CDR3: CASSQGGDGYGYTF
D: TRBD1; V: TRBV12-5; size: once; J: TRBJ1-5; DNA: TGTGCTAGTGGTTCGACCGGGACAGGAGGGTGGCCCCAGCATTTT; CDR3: CASGSTGTGGWPQHF
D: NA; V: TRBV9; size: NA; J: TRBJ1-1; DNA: TGTGCCAGCAGCCCGTGGCGGGCGAACACTGAAGCTTTCTTT; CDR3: CASSPWRANTEAFF
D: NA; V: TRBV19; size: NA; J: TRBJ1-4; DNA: TGTGCCAGTAGTATAGGCAGCGGTCATGAAAAACTGTTTTTT; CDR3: CASSIGSGHEKLFF
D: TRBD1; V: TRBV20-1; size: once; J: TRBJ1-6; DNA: TGCAGTGCTAGTCAGGGACAGATGAGTTCACCCCTCCACTTT; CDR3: CSASQGQMSSPLHF
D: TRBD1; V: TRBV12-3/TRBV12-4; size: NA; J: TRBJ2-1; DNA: TGTGCCAGCAGCCAAATCACAGGGGCTGAGCAGTTCTTC; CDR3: CASSQITGAEQFF
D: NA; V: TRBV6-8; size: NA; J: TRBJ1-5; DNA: TGTGCCAGGGGGAGGGCGGCTCAGCCCCAGCATTTT; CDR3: CARGRAAQPQHF
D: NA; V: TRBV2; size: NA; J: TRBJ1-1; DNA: TGTGCCAGCAGATGGGCCCTCCAGTCAAACACTGAAGCTTTCTTT; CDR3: CASRWALQSNTEAFF
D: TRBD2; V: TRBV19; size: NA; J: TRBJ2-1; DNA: TGTGCCAGTAGTAGCTTAATAGCGGGAGGGGACTCCTACAATGAGCAGTTCTTC; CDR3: CASSSLIAGGDSYNEQFF
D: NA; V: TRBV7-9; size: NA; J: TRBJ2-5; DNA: TGTGCCAGCAGCTTAGCAGGGGCGGAAGAGACCCAGTACTTC; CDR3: CASSLAGAEETQYF
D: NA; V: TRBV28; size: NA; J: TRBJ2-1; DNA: TGTGCCAGCAGTTTTGTTCAGGGCTCCTACAATGAGCAGTTCTTC; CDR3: CASSFVQGSYNEQFF
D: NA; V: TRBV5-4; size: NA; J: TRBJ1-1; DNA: TGTGCCAGCAGCTTGAGAAAGCGGGGATGGACTGAAGCTTTCTTT; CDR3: CASSLRKRGWTEAFF
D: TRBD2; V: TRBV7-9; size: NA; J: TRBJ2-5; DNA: TGTGCCAGCAGCTCCAGGACTAGCGGACAAGAGACCCAGTACTTC; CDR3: CASSSRTSGQETQYF
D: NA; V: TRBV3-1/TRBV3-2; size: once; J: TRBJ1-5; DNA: TGTGCCAGCAGCCAAGTTCGGGATCAGCCCCAGCATTTT; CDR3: CASSQVRDQPQHF
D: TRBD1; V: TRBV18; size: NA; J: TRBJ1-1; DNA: TGTGCCAGCTCACCGGAGGTTTGGGGACAGTCTGAAGCTTTCTTT; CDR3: CASSPEVWGQSEAFF
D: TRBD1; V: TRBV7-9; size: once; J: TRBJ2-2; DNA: TGTGCCAGCAGCGCCCGGGACAGGGGGCAAACCGGGGAGCTGTTTTTT; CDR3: CASSARDRGQTGELFF
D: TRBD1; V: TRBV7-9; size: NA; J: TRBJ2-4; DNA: TGTGCCAGCAGCTACCCGGGACAGGGCAACATTCAGTACTTC; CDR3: CASSYPGQGNIQYF
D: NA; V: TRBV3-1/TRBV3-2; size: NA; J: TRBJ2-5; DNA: TGTGCCAGCAGCCGTTCCGATATTACAGGATTGACCCAGTACTTC; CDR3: CASSRSDITGLTQYF
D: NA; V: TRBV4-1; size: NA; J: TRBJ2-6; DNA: TGCGCCAGCAGCCAAGATCAGGGTTCTGGGGCCAACGTCCTGACTTTC; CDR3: CASSQDQGSGANVLTF
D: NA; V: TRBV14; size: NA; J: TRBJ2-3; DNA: TGTGCCAGCAGCCAAGATCCAGGGCTGACCACAGATACGCAGTATTTT; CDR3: CASSQDPGLTTDTQYF
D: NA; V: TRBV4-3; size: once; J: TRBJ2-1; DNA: TGCGCCAGCAGCCAAGAGGTGGGGGCCTCTGAGCAGTTCTTC; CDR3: CASSQEVGASEQFF
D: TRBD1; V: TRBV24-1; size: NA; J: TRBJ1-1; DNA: TGTGCCACCCGTGGGGACAGAACGAACACTGAAGCTTTCTTT; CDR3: CATRGDRTNTEAFF
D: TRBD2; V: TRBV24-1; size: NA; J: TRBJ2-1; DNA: TGTGCCACCAGGACTAGCGGGGGGGCGGGTGAGCAGTTCTTC; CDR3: CATRTSGGAGEQFF
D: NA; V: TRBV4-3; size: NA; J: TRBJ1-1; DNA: TGCGCCAGCAGCCAAGATACAGGGTTAGACACTGAAGCTTTCTTT; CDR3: CASSQDTGLDTEAFF
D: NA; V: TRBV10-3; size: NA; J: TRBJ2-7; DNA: TGTGCCATCGGAGGGGCAACCTTCTACGAGCAGTACTTC; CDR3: CAIGGATFYEQYF
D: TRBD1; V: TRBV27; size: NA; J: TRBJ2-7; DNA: TGTGCCAGCACCCTTAGGGGGCGGAGTGACGAGCAGTACTTC; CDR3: CASTLRGRSDEQYF
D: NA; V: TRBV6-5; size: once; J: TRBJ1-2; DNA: TGTGCCAGCAGTTACGCGAGGGTTCGAGGCTACACCTTC; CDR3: CASSYARVRGYTF